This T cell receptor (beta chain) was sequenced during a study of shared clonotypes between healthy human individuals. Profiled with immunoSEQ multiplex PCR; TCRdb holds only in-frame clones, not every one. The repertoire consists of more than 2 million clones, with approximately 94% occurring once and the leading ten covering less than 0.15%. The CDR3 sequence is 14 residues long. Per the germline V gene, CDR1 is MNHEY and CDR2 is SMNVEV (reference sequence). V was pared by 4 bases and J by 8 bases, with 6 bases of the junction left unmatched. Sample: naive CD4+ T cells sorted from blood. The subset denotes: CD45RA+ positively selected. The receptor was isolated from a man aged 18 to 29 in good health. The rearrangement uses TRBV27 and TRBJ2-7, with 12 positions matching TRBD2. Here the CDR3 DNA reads TGTGCCAGCAGTTCCGGACTAGCGGGACCGAAGCAGTACTTC. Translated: CASSSGLAGPKQYF.